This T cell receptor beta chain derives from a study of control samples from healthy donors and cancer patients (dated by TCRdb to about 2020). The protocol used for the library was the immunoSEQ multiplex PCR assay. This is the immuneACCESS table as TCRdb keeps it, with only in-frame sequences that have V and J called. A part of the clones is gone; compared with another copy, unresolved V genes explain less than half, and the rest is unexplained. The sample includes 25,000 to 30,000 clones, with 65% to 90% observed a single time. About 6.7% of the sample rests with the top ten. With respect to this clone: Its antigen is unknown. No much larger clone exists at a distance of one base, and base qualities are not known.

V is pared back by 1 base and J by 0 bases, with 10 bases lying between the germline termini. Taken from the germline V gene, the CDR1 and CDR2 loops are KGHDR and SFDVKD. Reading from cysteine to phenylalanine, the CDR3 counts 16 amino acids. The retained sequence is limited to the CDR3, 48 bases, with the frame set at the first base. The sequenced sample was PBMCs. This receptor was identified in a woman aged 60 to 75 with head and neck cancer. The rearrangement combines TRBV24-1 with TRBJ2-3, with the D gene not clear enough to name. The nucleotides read TGTGCCACCAGTGATTTTGTGGCAGGCAGCACAGATACGCAGTATTTT. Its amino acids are CATSDFVAGSTDTQYF.